This T cell receptor (beta chain) was retrieved from a study of blood T cells in healthy people across ages. With a J-beta primer mix and a sample-barcoded 5' primer, a second PCR ran about 7 to 11 cycles. TCRdb reprocessed the 5' RACE reads with MiXCR, giving one entry per CDR3 protein. The sample holds about a million distinct CDR3 sequences, roughly half seen once. Study-wide results and caveats: Estimates of diversity drawn from one million T cells were considered underestimates.

This clonotype was seen at least ten times. As yet, its antigen is unknown. Each donor had about 9.6 milliliters of peripheral blood drawn. Each sample had at least 6 million PBMCs isolated. The sequencing sample was made of blood. This sequence was found in an older woman in good health.

CDR3 in amino acids: CASSHLGLAGVSNIQYF. The DNA for the CDR3 is TGCGCCAGCAGCCATCTCGGACTAGCGGGAGTTTCGAACATTCAGTACTTC. The rearrangement links TRBV4-1 to TRBJ2-4, with 13 bases identical to TRBD2. V shed 3 bases and J 7 bases; nucleotides not matched to a gene: 9. Germline assignment: CDR1 MGHRA and CDR2 YSYEKL. The CDR3 is made up of 17 amino acids.